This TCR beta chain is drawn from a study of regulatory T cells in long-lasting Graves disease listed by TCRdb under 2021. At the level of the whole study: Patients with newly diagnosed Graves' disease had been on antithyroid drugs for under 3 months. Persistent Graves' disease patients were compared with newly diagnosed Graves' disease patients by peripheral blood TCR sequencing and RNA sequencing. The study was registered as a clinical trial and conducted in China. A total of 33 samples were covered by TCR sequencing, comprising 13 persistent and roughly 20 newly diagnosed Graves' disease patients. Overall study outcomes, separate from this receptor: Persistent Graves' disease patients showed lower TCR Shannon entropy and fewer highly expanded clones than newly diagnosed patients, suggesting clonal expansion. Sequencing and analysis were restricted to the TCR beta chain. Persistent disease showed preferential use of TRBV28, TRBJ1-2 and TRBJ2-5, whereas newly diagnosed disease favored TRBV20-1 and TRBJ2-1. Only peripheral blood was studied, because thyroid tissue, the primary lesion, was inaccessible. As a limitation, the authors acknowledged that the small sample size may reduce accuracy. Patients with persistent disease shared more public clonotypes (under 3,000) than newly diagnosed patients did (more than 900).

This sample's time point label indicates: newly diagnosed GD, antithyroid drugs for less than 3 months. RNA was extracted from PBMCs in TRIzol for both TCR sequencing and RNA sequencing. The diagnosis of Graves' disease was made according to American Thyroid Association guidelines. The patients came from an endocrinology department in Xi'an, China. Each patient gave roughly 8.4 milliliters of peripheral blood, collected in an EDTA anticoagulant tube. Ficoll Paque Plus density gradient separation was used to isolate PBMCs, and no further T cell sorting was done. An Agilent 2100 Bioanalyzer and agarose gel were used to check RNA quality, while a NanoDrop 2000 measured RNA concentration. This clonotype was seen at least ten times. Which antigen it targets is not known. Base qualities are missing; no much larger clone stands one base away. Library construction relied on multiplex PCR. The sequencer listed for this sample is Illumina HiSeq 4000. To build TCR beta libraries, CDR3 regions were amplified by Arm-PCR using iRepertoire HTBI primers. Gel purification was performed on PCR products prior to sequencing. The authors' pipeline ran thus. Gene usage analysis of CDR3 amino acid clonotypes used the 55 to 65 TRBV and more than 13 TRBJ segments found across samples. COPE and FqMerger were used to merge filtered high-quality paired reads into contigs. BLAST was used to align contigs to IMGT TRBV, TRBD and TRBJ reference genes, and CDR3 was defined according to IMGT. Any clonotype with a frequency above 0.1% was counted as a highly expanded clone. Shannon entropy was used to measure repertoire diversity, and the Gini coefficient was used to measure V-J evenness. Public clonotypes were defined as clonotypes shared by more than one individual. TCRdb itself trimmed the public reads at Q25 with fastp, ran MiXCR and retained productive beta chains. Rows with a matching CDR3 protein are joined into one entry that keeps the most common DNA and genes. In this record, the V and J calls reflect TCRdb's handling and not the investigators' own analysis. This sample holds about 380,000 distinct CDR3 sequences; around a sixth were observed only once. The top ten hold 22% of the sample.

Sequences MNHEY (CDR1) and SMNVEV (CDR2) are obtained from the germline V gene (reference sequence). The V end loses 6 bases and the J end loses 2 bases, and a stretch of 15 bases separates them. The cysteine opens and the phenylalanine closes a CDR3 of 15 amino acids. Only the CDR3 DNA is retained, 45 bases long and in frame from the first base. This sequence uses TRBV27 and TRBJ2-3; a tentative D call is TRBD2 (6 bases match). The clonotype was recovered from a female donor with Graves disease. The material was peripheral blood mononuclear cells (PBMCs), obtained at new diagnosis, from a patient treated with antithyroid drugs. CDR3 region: CASSATEGLTDTQYF. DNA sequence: TGTGCCAGCAGCGCTACGGAGGGCCTCACAGATACGCAGTATTTT.